This note documents a single T cell receptor beta chain sequence. Its antigen is not known. The sample belongs to a study of T cells in localized non-small cell lung cancer. Sequenced by immunoSEQ multiplex PCR; TCRdb stores in-frame clones only, minus some. The sample yields 25,000 to 35,000 clones, around three quarters seen once. The study, taken as a whole, reports: Blood T cell density predicted longer survival; adjacent-lung clonality, shorter. Uninvolved adjacent lung had higher T cell clonality than tumor and all other tissues.

The source is a male donor older than 55 with stage III squamous cell lung carcinoma. The starting material was peripheral blood, obtained before any cancer treatment.

The CDR3 loop reads CASRRGQLNTEAFF. CDR3 DNA sequence: TGTGCCAGCAGGCGGGGACAGCTTAACACTGAAGCTTTCTTT. The rearrangement joins TRBV27 to TRBJ1-1; 7 bases fit TRBD1. The CDR3 length is 14 residues. V lost 6 bases and J lost 2; bases outside the gene matches: 6. In germline, CDR1 is MNHEY, CDR2 SMNVEV (reference sequence).